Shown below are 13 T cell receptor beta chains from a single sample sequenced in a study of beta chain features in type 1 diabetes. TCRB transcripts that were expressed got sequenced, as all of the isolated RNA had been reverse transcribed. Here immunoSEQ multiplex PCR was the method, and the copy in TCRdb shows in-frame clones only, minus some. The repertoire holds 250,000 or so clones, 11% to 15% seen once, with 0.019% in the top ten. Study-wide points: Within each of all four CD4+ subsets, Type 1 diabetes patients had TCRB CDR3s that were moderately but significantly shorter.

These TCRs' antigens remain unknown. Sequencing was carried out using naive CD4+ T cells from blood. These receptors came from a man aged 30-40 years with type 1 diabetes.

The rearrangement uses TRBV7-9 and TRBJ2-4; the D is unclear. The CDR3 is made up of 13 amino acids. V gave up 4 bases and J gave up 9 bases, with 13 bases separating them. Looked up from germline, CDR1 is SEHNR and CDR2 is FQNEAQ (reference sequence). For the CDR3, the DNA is TGTGCCAGCAGCTCCACCGGGTCCAGCATTCAGTACTTC. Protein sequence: CASSSTGSSIQYF.

CDR3 sequence (DNA): TGTGCCAGCAGCCGCGGACAGTCCCCCCGGGAGACCCAGTACTTC. Translation: CASSRGQSPRETQYF. The chain carries TRBV7-9 and TRBJ2-5, with D perhaps matching TRBD1 (6 bases). Per the germline V gene, CDR1 is SEHNR and CDR2 is FQNEAQ (reference sequence). This CDR3 comprises 15 residues. With 5 bases removed from V and 5 bases from J, the gap between germline ends came to 18 bases. The full variable domain, its missing parts supplied by reference TRBV7-9 and TRBJ2-5, is DTGVSQNPRHKITKRGQNVTFRCDPISEHNRLYWYRQTLGQGPEFLTYFQNEAQLEKSRLLSDRFSAERPKGSFSTLEIQRTEQGDSAMYLCASSRGQSPRETQYFGPGTRLLVL.

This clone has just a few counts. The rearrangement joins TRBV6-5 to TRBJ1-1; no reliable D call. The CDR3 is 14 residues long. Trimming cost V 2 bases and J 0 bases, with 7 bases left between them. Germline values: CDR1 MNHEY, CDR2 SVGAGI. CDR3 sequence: CASSYSTMNTEAFF. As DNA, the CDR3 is TGTGCCAGCAGTTACAGCACTATGAACACTGAAGCTTTCTTT.

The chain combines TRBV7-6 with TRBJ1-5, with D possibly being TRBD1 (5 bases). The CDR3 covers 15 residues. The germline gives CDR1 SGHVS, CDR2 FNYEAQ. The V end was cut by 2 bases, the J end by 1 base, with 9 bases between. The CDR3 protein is CASSLRGSSNQPQHF. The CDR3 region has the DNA TGTGCCAGCAGCTTAAGGGGATCGAGCAATCAGCCCCAGCATTTT.

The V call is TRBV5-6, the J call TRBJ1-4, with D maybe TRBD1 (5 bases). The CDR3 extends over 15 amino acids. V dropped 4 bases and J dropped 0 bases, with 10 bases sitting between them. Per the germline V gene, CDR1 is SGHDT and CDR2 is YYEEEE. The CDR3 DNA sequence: TGTGCCAGCAGCGCTGCGGGGGCAACTAATGAAAAACTGTTTTTT. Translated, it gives CASSAAGATNEKLFF.

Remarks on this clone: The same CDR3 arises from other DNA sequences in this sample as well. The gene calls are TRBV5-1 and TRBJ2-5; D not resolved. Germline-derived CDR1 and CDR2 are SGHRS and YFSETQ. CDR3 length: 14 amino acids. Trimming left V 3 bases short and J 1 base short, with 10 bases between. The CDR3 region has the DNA TGCGCCAGCAGCTCCGGTCGCGGCCAAGAGACCCAGTACTTC. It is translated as CASSSGRGQETQYF.

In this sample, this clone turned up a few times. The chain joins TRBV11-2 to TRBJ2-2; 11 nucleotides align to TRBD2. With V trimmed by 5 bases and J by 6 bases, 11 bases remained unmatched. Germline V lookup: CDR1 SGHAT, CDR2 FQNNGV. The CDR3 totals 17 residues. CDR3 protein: CASSQSLIAGGPGELFF. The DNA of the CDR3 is TGTGCCAGCAGCCAATCCCTGATAGCGGGAGGGCCCGGGGAGCTGTTTTTT.

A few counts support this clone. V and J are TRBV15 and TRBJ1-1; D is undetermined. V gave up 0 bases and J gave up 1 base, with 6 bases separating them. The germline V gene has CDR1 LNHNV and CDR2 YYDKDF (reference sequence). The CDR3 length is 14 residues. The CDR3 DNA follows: TGTGCCACCAGCAGAGATTGGGCGAACACTGAAGCTTTCTTT. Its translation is CATSRDWANTEAFF. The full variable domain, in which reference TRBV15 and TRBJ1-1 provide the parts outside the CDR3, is DAMVIQNPRYQVTQFGKPVTLSCSQTLNHNVMYWYQQKSSQAPKLLFHYYDKDFNNEADTPDNFQSRRPNTSFCFLDIRSPGLGDTAMYLCATSRDWANTEAFFGQGTRLTVV.

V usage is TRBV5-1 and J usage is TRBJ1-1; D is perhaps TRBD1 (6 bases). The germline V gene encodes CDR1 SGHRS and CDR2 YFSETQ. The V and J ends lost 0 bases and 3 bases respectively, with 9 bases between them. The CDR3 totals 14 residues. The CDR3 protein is CASSLVRGDTEAFF. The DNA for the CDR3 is TGCGCCAGCAGCTTGGTCAGGGGCGACACTGAAGCTTTCTTT.

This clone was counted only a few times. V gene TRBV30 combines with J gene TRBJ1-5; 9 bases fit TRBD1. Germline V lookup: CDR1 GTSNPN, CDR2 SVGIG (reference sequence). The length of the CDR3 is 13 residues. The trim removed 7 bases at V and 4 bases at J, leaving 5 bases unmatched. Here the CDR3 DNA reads TGTGCCTATGGGACAGGGAATAATCAGCCCCAGCATTTT. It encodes CAYGTGNNQPQHF.

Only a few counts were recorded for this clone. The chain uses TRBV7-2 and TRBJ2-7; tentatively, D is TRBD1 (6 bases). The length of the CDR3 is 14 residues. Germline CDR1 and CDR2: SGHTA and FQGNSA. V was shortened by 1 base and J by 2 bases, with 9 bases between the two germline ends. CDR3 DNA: TGTGCCAGCAGCTTAGTTCAGGGGCCCTACGAGCAGTACTTC. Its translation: CASSLVQGPYEQYF.

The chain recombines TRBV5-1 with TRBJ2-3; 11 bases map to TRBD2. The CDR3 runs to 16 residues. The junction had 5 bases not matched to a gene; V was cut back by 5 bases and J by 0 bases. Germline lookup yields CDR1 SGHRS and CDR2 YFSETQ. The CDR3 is CASRQTSGTSTDTQYF. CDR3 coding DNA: TGCGCCAGCAGACAGACTAGCGGGACTAGCACAGATACGCAGTATTTT.

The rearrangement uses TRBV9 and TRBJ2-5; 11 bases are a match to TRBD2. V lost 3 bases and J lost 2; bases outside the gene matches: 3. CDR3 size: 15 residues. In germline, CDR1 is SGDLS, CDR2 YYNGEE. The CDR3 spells CASSDSGRAQETQYF. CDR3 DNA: TGTGCCAGCAGCGATAGCGGGAGGGCGCAAGAGACCCAGTACTTC. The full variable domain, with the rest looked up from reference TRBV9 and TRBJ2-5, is DSGVTQTPKHLITATGQRVTLRCSPRSGDLSVYWYQQSLDQGLQFLIQYYNGEERAKGNILERFSAQQFPDLHSELNLSSLELGDSALYFCASSDSGRAQETQYFGPGTRLLVL.